This TCR beta chain was recorded in a study of cytotoxic CD8 clonotypes in ibrutinib-treated CLL (dated by TCRdb to the early 2020s). Context from the whole study: The cohort included some 14 treatment-naive and approximately eleven relapsed/refractory patients; roughly 17 were IGHV unmutated. Partial responses were observed in approximately 24 patients and complete responses in 2; after a median follow-up of around 68 months, remission was maintained in 14 patients and progression was observed in approximately 12. Samples at response were collected after a median of about twelve months of treatment, with a range of 6 to 36 months. Samples averaged roughly 260,000 productive templates and 94,082 productive rearrangements. Of the 90 or so participants in the trial, 25 to 30 had longitudinal samples available. Cryopreserved peripheral blood mononuclear cells were obtained before treatment, at response, and at either sustained remission or disease progression. Every remission and progressive disease sample was obtained while ibrutinib was still being received by the patients. General study outcomes and caveats: Sampling times were not matched between patients in sustained remission and patients whose disease was progressing, and lymph node repertoires were not examined. At ibrutinib response clonality went up, during sustained remission it held steady, and at progression it dropped back toward baseline. At baseline, clonality was higher than in age-matched healthy donors and showed a strong correlation with circulating CD8+ T-cell counts. Public clonotypes were rare and either shrank or stayed stable during treatment, and the rise in clonality at ibrutinib response reflected expansion of private clonotypes.

Details on this clone: Its antigen is currently not known. No much larger clone is present one base from it, and per-base qualities are unavailable.

V lost 2 bases and J lost 3 bases, and the count of bases not matched to a germline gene is 7. CDR1 and CDR2, looked up from the germline V gene, are SGHTA and FQGNSA. The CDR3 numbers 16 residues from cysteine through phenylalanine. Here the CDR3 DNA is all that survives: 48 bases in frame from base 1. On a MiSeq, deep resolution sequencing aimed for a depth between 1 in 1 million and 1 in 200,000 T cells, with each clonotype covered 10x on average. The immunoSEQ hsTCRB Kit was used to generate TCR beta libraries. In the authors' own workflow: Data were analyzed with ImmunoSEQ Data Assistant and ImmunoSEQ Analyzer, with V, D and J genes assigned per IMGT definitions. Clonality was computed as one minus normalized Shannon entropy of productive rearrangement frequencies, ranging from 0 to 1. Only overrepresented clonotypes making up at least 0.05% of the repertoire of each patient were included in the public clonotype analysis. Approximately 14 age-matched healthy donor repertoires from immuneACCESS were used as controls for clonality. Not all clones reach the TCRdb copy of this immuneACCESS table, which keeps in-frame sequences only. Checked studies attribute under half of the gap to unresolved V genes and leave the rest unexplained. V and J calls and clone size follow that table, whereas D and trimming were derived from the DNA. Here the sample has fewer than 400,000 clones; approximately 67% occur a single time. The ten largest account for about 6.7% of the sample.

For TCR beta library preparation, roughly 2.2 micrograms of genomic DNA was extracted from cryopreserved PBMCs. Longitudinal blood samples from CLL patients on ibrutinib monotherapy underwent high-throughput TCR beta sequencing. The patients were enrolled in a single-center, open-label phase 2 trial of ibrutinib monotherapy. Sequencing used PBMCs, obtained after 36 months of ibrutinib treatment. The origin of this receptor is a human donor with chronic lymphocytic leukemia. The chain employs TRBV7-2 and TRBJ2-1; 7 of the junction bases match TRBD2. The DNA sequence is TGTGCCAGCAGCTTATCCGCGGGAGAGGTCTACAATGAGCAGTTCTTC. Translated, it reads CASSLSAGEVYNEQFF.